This T cell receptor beta chain was captured by sequencing in a study of blood T cell repertoires in COVID-19. Study context: Donors in the United States, Italy and Spain gave samples during acute or convalescent COVID-19. PBMCs, B-cell-depleted T cells, or T cells were the source of the cDNA or gDNA that made up the material.

A Seattle source enrolled patients during active infection and followed them longitudinally. In the authors' workflow: Nucleated cell counts were estimated from reference gene primer amplification. Generated by immunoSEQ multiplex PCR, the TCRdb table keeps only in-frame clones and is missing some. The V and J calls and clone size were taken over from that table, and D and trimming were inferred from the DNA. The table lists 440,000 or so clones, around 89% of them singletons. This clonotype was sampled from a woman aged 40-49 years with COVID-19, enrolled during active disease. The material sequenced was peripheral blood.

Here the CDR3 DNA reads TGTGCCACCAGTGAACGGACAGGGAATGGCTACACCTTC. It is translated as CATSERTGNGYTF. The chain employs TRBV24-1 and TRBJ1-2; 8 bases are shared with TRBD1. Trimming took 4 bases from V and 6 from J; bases not matched to a gene: 3. Germline V lookup: CDR1 KGHDR, CDR2 SFDVKD. The CDR3 has 13 residues.